The 20 T cell receptor beta chains below come from one sample, sequenced in a study of blood T cell repertoires in COVID-19. Generated by immunoSEQ multiplex PCR, the TCRdb table keeps only in-frame clones and is missing some. The table shows roughly 270,000 clones, with 85% occurring only once. Sequenced material: peripheral blood. Receptors originate from a man aged 50-59 years with active or convalescent COVID-19.

This clone was seen only a few times. This chain connects TRBV6-6 to TRBJ2-5, with D hard to call. The CDR3 is 13 residues long. The germline CDR1 and CDR2 sequences are MNHNY and SVGAGI (reference sequence). The germline V and J ends were trimmed by 4 bases and 2 bases, with 8 bases remaining between them. CDR3 sequence reads: CASSLPQQETQYF. The CDR3 nucleotides read TGTGCCAGCAGTTTACCGCAGCAAGAGACCCAGTACTTC.

The chain links TRBV24-1 to TRBJ2-2; 8 nucleotides match TRBD1. Trimming took 7 bases from V and 1 from J; bases not matched to a gene: 13. This CDR3 is built from 18 residues. Per germline, CDR1 KGHDR and CDR2 SFDVKD. CDR3 loop: CATRADPPGTGNTGELFF. Here the CDR3 DNA reads TGTGCCACCAGGGCCGACCCCCCCGGGACAGGGAACACCGGGGAGCTGTTTTTT.

The V gene is TRBV2, the J gene TRBJ1-1; the match to TRBD1 covers 9 bases. Per the germline V gene, CDR1 is SNHLY and CDR2 is FYNNEI. V shed 6 bases and J 2 bases; nucleotides not matched to a gene: 7. CDR3 length equals 15 residues. This chain's CDR3 is CASRRQGVTNTEAFF. CDR3 DNA sequence: TGTGCCAGCAGAAGACAGGGGGTGACCAACACTGAAGCTTTCTTT.

This chain links TRBV9 with TRBJ2-5, with D perhaps TRBD1 (6 bases). V lost 2 bases to trimming and J lost 2 bases, with 16 bases between them. CDR1 SGDLS and CDR2 YYNGEE come from the germline V gene. This CDR3 has 16 amino acids. The CDR3 nucleotides read TGTGCCAGCAGCGTTACCCCAGGGGCAAATCAAGAGACCCAGTACTTC. It encodes CASSVTPGANQETQYF.

The rearrangement links TRBV11-2 to TRBJ2-5, with 10 bases aligning to TRBD1. The J segment lost 5 bases and the V segment lost 5 bases, leaving 8 bases of the junction unmatched. Germline V lookup: CDR1 SGHAT, CDR2 FQNNGV. The CDR3 spans 15 residues. Here the CDR3 reads CASSPDRGRGETQYF. CDR3 in DNA: TGTGCCAGCAGCCCCGACAGGGGGCGAGGCGAGACCCAGTACTTC.

The chain combines TRBV21-1 with TRBJ1-6; the table assigns TRBD1, which was not confirmed against the DNA. TRBV21-1 constitutes a pseudogene. The CDR3 has 9 amino acids. CDR3 sequence (DNA): TGTGGACACCGTTCACCCCTCCACTTT. Encoded protein: CGHRSPLHF.

The chain couples TRBV29-1 to TRBJ2-5, with 9 bases matching TRBD2. Germline CDR1 reads SQVTM; CDR2 reads ANQGSEA. V trimming: 3 bases; J trimming: 4 bases; junction bases outside the gene matches: 6. The CDR3 has 14 amino acids. Here the CDR3 DNA reads TGCAGCGTTGACAGGACTAGCGTACGAGAGACCCAGTACTTC. Its protein product is CSVDRTSVRETQYF.

This clone was seen only a few times. The rearrangement joins TRBV27 to TRBJ1-5, with a weak D call TRBD1 (6 bases). With 6 bases removed from V and 2 bases from J, the gap between germline ends came to 11 bases. The CDR3 loop spans 14 amino acids. CDR1 and CDR2 (germline): MNHEY, SMNVEV (reference sequence). The CDR3 nucleotides are TGTGCCAGCAGCCGGGGGGGCGGCAATCAGCCCCAGCATTTT. Protein: CASSRGGGNQPQHF.

The chain uses TRBV9 and TRBJ2-1; 7 bases match TRBD2. The length of the CDR3 is 15 residues. V lost 0 bases and J lost 1; bases outside the gene matches: 1. CDR1 SGDLS and CDR2 YYNGEE come from the germline V gene. The CDR3: CASSVGTRSYNEQFF. The CDR3 coding sequence is TGTGCCAGCAGCGTAGGGACTAGGTCCTACAATGAGCAGTTCTTC.

J is TRBJ2-2 and V is TRBV11-3; no reliable D call. This CDR3 comprises 13 residues. V was cut by 1 base and J by 4 bases, with 4 bases left in between. Germline V gene data show CDR1 as SGHNT and CDR2 as YENEEA. The CDR3 region has the DNA TGTGCCAGCAGCTTAGTCGGCACCGGGGAGCTGTTTTTT. The encoded protein is CASSLVGTGELFF.

V usage is TRBV5-5 and J usage is TRBJ2-5, with 10 bases fitting TRBD1. The V and J ends lost 7 bases and 3 bases, in that order; junction bases with no gene match: 12. The CDR3 runs 16 residues. CDR1 and CDR2 from the germline V gene are SGHKS and YYEKEE (reference sequence). CDR3 DNA sequence: TGTGCCAGCTCCTCGGGGGACAGGGGCCATAAAGAGACCCAGTACTTC. This encodes CASSSGDRGHKETQYF.

This chain connects TRBV28 to TRBJ1-6, with 9 bases that match TRBD1. This CDR3 is built from 16 residues. Germline V gene sequence: CDR1 MDHEN, CDR2 SYDVKM. V lost 3 bases to trimming and J lost 11 bases; unmatched junction nucleotides: 11. The CDR3: CASSLLPGQGTPPLHF. CDR3 nucleotide sequence: TGTGCCAGCAGTTTGTTACCGGGACAGGGTACCCCACCCCTCCACTTT.

This chain links TRBV21-1 with TRBJ2-1; TRBD2 was called by the table and not checked on the DNA. TRBV21-1 corresponds to a pseudogene. The CDR3 loop spans 14 amino acids. The CDR3 DNA reads as TGTGCCAGCAGGTGTGTGAGATTGAGTGATGAGCAGTTCTTC. This gives the protein CASRCVRLSDEQFF.

The chain combines TRBV5-1 with TRBJ2-1; 14 nucleotides match TRBD2. The CDR3 covers 18 residues. Germline assignment: CDR1 SGHRS and CDR2 YFSETQ. Trimming removed 3 bases from V and 1 base from J; junction bases left unmatched: 6. CDR3 coding DNA: TGCGCCAGCAGCTCCGGGACTAGCGGGAGAGGATCCTACAATGAGCAGTTCTTC. Translation: CASSSGTSGRGSYNEQFF.

The chain combines TRBV11-2 with TRBJ2-1, with D tentatively TRBD1 (6 bases). The CDR3 sequence is 12 residues long. Per the germline V gene, CDR1 is SGHAT and CDR2 is FQNNGV. V was cut by 6 bases and J by 10 bases, with 13 bases left in between. The CDR3 is CASSPQGDEQFF. CDR3 DNA: TGTGCCAGCAGTCCACAGGGAGACGAGCAGTTCTTC.

In its sample, this clone was seen a few times. V is TRBV19 and J is TRBJ2-2; TRBD2 matches at 8 bases. V was clipped by 5 bases and J by 5 bases; unmatched bases: 22. Germline lookup yields CDR1 LNHDA and CDR2 SQIVND (reference sequence). This CDR3 spans 20 amino acids. CDR3 in DNA: TGTGCCAGTAGTCCGGGGGGGATTCTTCACAGGGCGAGGCCGACCGGGGAGCTGTTTTTT. Translating it yields CASSPGGILHRARPTGELFF.

This rearrangement joins TRBV6-1 to TRBJ1-5; maybe TRBD1 (6 bases). With 0 bases removed from V and 7 bases from J, the gap between germline ends came to 13 bases. Germline loops: CDR1 MNHNS, CDR2 SASEGT. This CDR3 contains 15 residues. CDR3 loop: CASSEAPTGKQPQHF. Here the CDR3 DNA reads TGTGCCAGCAGTGAAGCGCCTACAGGGAAGCAGCCCCAGCATTTT.

J is TRBJ2-2 and V is TRBV5-6, with TRBD2 identical over 10 bases. CDR3 length equals 16 residues. V lost 4 bases, J lost 6 bases, and 9 bases stayed unmatched. Germline V gives CDR1 SGHDT, CDR2 YYEEEE. Written as DNA, the CDR3 is TGTGCCAGCAGCCTTAGGAGCGGGAGGGGGTCCGGGGAGCTGTTTTTT. This encodes CASSLRSGRGSGELFF. Using reference TRBV5-6 and TRBJ2-2 for the parts outside the CDR3, the full variable domain is DAGVTQSPTHLIKTRGQQVTLRCSPKSGHDTVSWYQQALGQGPQFIFQYYEEEERQRGNFPDRFSGHQFPNYSSELNVNALLLGDSALYLCASSLRSGRGSGELFFGEGSRLTVL.

The chain recombines TRBV28 with TRBJ2-1, with TRBD1 identical over 9 bases. V trimming: 4 bases; J trimming: 1 base; junction bases outside the gene matches: 5. This CDR3 comprises 16 residues. CDR1 and CDR2 from the germline V gene are MDHEN and SYDVKM. CDR3 amino acids: CASSSPGQGSYNEQFF. The CDR3 nucleotides read TGTGCCAGCAGTTCCCCGGGACAGGGATCCTACAATGAGCAGTTCTTC. Together with reference TRBV28 and TRBJ2-1, the CDR3 gives the full variable domain: DVKVTQSSRYLVKRTGEKVFLECVQDMDHENMFWYRQDPGLGLRLIYFSYDVKMKEKGDIPEGYSVSREKKERFSLILESASTNQTSMYLCASSSPGQGSYNEQFFGPGTRLTVL.

Concerning this clone itself: The sample has other DNA sequences that encode this CDR3 too. The rearrangement joins TRBV7-3 to TRBJ2-5; no firm D call. Per the germline V gene, CDR1 is SGHTA and CDR2 is FQGTGA. The CDR3 has 14 residues. V was shortened by 2 bases and J by 2 bases, with 9 bases between the two germline ends. The CDR3 is CASSLGGVQETQYF. CDR3 nucleotide sequence: TGTGCCAGCAGCTTAGGCGGAGTACAAGAGACCCAGTACTTC. The variable domain in full, with the rest retrieved from reference TRBV7-3 and TRBJ2-5, is GAGVSQTPSNKVTEKGKYVELRCDPISGHTALYWYRQSLGQGPEFLIYFQGTGAADDSGLPNDRFFAVRPEGSVSTLKIQRTERGDSAVYLCASSLGGVQETQYFGPGTRLLVL.